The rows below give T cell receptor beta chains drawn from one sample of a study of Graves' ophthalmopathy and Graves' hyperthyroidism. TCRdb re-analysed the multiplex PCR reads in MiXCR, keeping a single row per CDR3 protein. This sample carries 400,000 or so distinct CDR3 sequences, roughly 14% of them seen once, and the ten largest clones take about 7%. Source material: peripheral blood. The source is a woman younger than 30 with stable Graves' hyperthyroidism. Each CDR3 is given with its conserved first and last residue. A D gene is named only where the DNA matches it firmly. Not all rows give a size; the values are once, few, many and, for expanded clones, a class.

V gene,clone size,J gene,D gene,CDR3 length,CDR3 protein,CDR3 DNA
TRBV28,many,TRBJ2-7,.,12,CASSTRGYEQYF,TGTGCCAGCAGTACAAGGGGCTACGAGCAGTACTTC
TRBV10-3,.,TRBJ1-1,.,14,CAISREGEGNEAFF,TGTGCCATCTCCCGCGAGGGGGAGGGTAATGAAGCTTTCTTT
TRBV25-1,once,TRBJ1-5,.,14,CASSGGVSNQPQHF,TGTGCCAGCAGTGGGGGCGTTAGCAATCAGCCCCAGCATTTT
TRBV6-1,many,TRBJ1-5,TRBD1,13,CASTKGALQPQHF,TGTGCCAGCACCAAGGGGGCATTACAGCCCCAGCATTTT
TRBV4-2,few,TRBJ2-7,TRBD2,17,CASSQDIAGGVLYEQYF,TGTGCCAGCAGCCAAGATATAGCCGGGGGGGTTTTGTACGAGCAGTACTTC
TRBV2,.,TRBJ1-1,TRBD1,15,CASSGSDRGDTEAFF,TGTGCCAGCAGTGGCTCGGACAGGGGGGACACTGAAGCTTTCTTT
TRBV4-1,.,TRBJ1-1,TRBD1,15,CASSLGGGQNAEAFF,TGCGCCAGCAGCCTAGGCGGGGGACAGAACGCTGAAGCTTTCTTT
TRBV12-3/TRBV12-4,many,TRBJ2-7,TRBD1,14,CASRPGTGVNEQYF,TGTGCCAGCAGGCCCGGGACAGGGGTTAACGAGCAGTACTTC
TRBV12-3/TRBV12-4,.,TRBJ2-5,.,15,CASSPPREVEETQYF,TGTGCCAGCAGCCCTCCCAGGGAGGTGGAAGAGACCCAGTACTTC
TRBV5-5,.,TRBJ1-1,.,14,CASSLAGDHTEAFF,TGTGCCAGCAGCTTGGCGGGCGACCACACTGAAGCTTTCTTT
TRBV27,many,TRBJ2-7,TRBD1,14,CASSRQGISYEQYF,TGTGCCAGCAGCCGACAGGGGATCTCCTACGAGCAGTACTTC
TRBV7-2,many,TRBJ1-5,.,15,CASSLGRYGNQPQHF,TGTGCCAGCAGCTTAGGCAGATACGGCAATCAGCCCCAGCATTTT
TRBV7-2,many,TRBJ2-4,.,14,CASSFSGGADIQYF,TGTGCCAGCAGCTTTTCCGGGGGCGCGGACATTCAGTACTTC
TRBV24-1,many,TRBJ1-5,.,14,CATSDSGGNQPQHF,TGTGCCACCAGTGATTCGGGGGGTAATCAGCCCCAGCATTTT
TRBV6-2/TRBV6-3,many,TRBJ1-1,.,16,CASSYPPRGVRTEAFF,TGTGCCAGCAGTTACCCGCCCAGAGGGGTACGGACTGAAGCTTTCTTT
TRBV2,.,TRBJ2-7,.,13,CASSEITGYEQYF,TGTGCCAGCAGTGAAATAACAGGATACGAGCAGTACTTC
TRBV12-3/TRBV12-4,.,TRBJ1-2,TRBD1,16,CASSTLDRGRNYGYTF,TGTGCCAGCAGTACATTAGACAGGGGGCGAAACTATGGCTACACCTTC
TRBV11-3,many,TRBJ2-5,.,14,CASSLRGGQETQYF,TGTGCCAGCAGCTTACGAGGGGGCCAAGAGACCCAGTACTTC
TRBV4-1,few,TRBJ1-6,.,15,CASSQVRTANSPLHF,TGCGCCAGCAGCCAAGTTCGGACAGCAAATTCACCCCTCCACTTT
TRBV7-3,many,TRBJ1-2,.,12,CASSLSGDGYTF,TGTGCCAGCAGCTTAAGTGGAGATGGCTACACCTTC
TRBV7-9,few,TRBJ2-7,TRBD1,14,CASDRGQGENEQYF,TGTGCTTCGGATAGGGGACAGGGAGAGAACGAGCAGTACTTC
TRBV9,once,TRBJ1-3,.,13,CASSVAMGNTIYF,TGTGCCAGCAGCGTAGCCATGGGGAACACCATATATTTT
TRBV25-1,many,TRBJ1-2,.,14,CASSEGDKTSGYTF,TGTGCCAGCAGTGAGGGGGACAAGACTAGTGGCTACACCTTC
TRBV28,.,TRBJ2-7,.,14,CASSRQSSSYEQYF,TGTGCCAGCAGCAGACAGTCCTCCTCCTACGAGCAGTACTTC